These T cell receptor beta chains were read from a single sample in a study of blood T cell repertoires in COVID-19. Sequenced by immunoSEQ multiplex PCR; TCRdb stores in-frame clones only, minus some. The repertoire has hundreds of thousands of clones, over 65% of them found once; the top ten carry approximately 3.2%. Sequencing was done on a sample of peripheral blood. All receptors derive from a woman of 80 years or more with acute or convalescent COVID-19. Both conserved end residues are part of each CDR3. The order of the fields is V gene, D gene, CDR3 length, clone size, J gene, CDR3 DNA, CDR3 protein. D genes are given only for firm matches. Rows give clone size only sometimes, using once, few, many, or a class for an expanded clone.

TRBV4-3,TRBD1,16,-,TRBJ2-7,TGCGCCAGCAGCCAAGATTTACAGGGGAGCTCCTACGAGCAGTACTTC,CASSQDLQGSSYEQYF
TRBV19,TRBD2,14,-,TRBJ2-5,TGTGCCACCCAGACTAGCGGGAGGGCCGGGACCCAGTACTTC,CATQTSGRAGTQYF
TRBV7-2,TRBD1,15,few,TRBJ1-4,TGTGCCAGCAGCACCTTCCGGGACAGGGTGGGAAAACTGTTTTTT,CASSTFRDRVGKLFF
TRBV6-7,TRBD2,19,few,TRBJ2-1,TGTGCCAGCAGAGTTACGAATCTACCGGGACTAGCGGTTTACAATGAGCAGTTCTTC,CASRVTNLPGLAVYNEQFF
TRBV2,TRBD2,16,-,TRBJ2-1,TGTGCCAGCACTGGACTAGCGGGAGGATCTTACAATGAGCAGTTCTTC,CASTGLAGGSYNEQFF
TRBV30,TRBD1,13,-,TRBJ1-1,TGTGCCTGGGGAACAGGGGTTAGCACTGAAGCTTTCTTT,CAWGTGVSTEAFF
TRBV5-5,-,14,-,TRBJ1-2,TGTGCCAGCAGCTTGGTCGTCTCTAACTATGGCTACACCTTC,CASSLVVSNYGYTF
TRBV10-2,-,18,-,TRBJ2-5,TGCGCCAGCAGTGAGCCAACAGGGCTTTTAGGACTCCAAGAGACCCAGTACTTC,CASSEPTGLLGLQETQYF
TRBV29-1,-,12,-,TRBJ1-1,TGCAGCGTTGAAAGGGGGGGGACTGAAGCTTTCTTT,CSVERGGTEAFF
TRBV7-2,TRBD2,16,few,TRBJ2-3,TGTGCCAGCAGCACCCAGTACGGGGGGGGACTCAATACGCAGTATTTT,CASSTQYGGGLNTQYF
TRBV6-5,-,15,-,TRBJ1-5,TGTGCCAGCAGTTTAACAGGGCTACCTAATCAGCCCCAGCATTTT,CASSLTGLPNQPQHF
TRBV6-6,TRBD1,16,few,TRBJ2-7,TGTGCCAGCAGTTCTCCTCGCGGGACAGGGGGCTACGAGCAGTACTTC,CASSSPRGTGGYEQYF
TRBV2,-,16,-,TRBJ2-7,TGTGCCAGCAGTGTTGAAGGCGGGGCGAACTTTTACGAGCAGTACTTC,CASSVEGGANFYEQYF
TRBV20-1,-,9,-,TRBJ1-2,TGCAGTGCTTTAGATGGCTACACCTTC,CSALDGYTF
TRBV2,TRBD1,12,few,TRBJ1-2,TGTGCCATCAAGGACAGGGAATATGGCTACACCTTC,CAIKDREYGYTF
TRBV2,-,15,-,TRBJ1-2,TGTGCCAGCAGCGTACTTCTCAGGGGTTCGGATGGCTACACCTTC,CASSVLLRGSDGYTF
TRBV6-6,TRBD1,14,few,TRBJ2-7,TGTGCCAGCACTTTCTCGACAGGGGCCTACGAGCAGTACTTC,CASTFSTGAYEQYF
TRBV6-5,-,14,-,TRBJ2-7,TGTGCCAGCCGCAGGGGCCAAAACAACTACGAGCAGTACTTC,CASRRGQNNYEQYF
TRBV28,-,13,few,TRBJ2-5,TGTGCCAGCAGTTTATCCTACAGGGAGACCCAGTACTTC,CASSLSYRETQYF
TRBV6-5,TRBD1,12,once,TRBJ1-6,TGTGCCAGCAGACAGGGGGATGCACCCCTCCACTTT,CASRQGDAPLHF
TRBV2,-,14,once,TRBJ2-1,TGTGCCAGCAGCGATCGCTCCGGCTACAGGAAACAGTTCTTC,CASSDRSGYRKQFF
TRBV10-2,-,13,-,TRBJ1-2,TGCGCCAGCAGTCCGACAGGCGAGTATGGCTACACCTTC,CASSPTGEYGYTF
TRBV2,-,15,-,TRBJ2-3,TGTGCCAGCAGTAAAGGACAGACAGACACAGATACGCAGTATTTT,CASSKGQTDTDTQYF
TRBV3-1/TRBV3-2,-,14,-,TRBJ2-7,TGTGCCAGCAGCTTGAGCGGGTCCTCCTACGAGCAGTACTTC,CASSLSGSSYEQYF
TRBV10-3,-,12,-,TRBJ1-4,TGTGCCATCAGCAGGGATGGTGAAAAACTGTTTTTT,CAISRDGEKLFF
TRBV3-1/TRBV3-2,TRBD1,14,-,TRBJ1-1,TGTGCCAGCAGCCTGACAGGGGGCCCCACTGAAGCTTTCTTT,CASSLTGGPTEAFF
TRBV18,TRBD1,17,-,TRBJ2-1,TGTGCCAGCTCGCGGACAGGGGCCGCCAGCTCCTACAATGAGCAGTTCTTC,CASSRTGAASSYNEQFF
TRBV2,-,13,-,TRBJ1-4,TGTGCCAGCACGGGAGACGTGGGGAAAAAACTGTTTTTT,CASTGDVGKKLFF
TRBV18,TRBD1,15,-,TRBJ2-7,TGTGCCAGCTCACCTACCGGGACAGGGGTGGGCGAGCAGTACTTC,CASSPTGTGVGEQYF
TRBV25-1,TRBD1,13,once,TRBJ2-1,TGTGCCAGCAGTGGTCCAGGGGGCAATGAGCAGTTCTTC,CASSGPGGNEQFF
TRBV18,TRBD1,14,-,TRBJ1-5,TGTGCCAGCTCACCAGGGACAGGGTCACAGCCCCAGCATTTT,CASSPGTGSQPQHF
TRBV7-6,TRBD1,15,-,TRBJ2-7,TGTGCCAGCAGCCGGGGGACAGGGACTTATTACGAGCAGTACTTC,CASSRGTGTYYEQYF
TRBV11-3,-,17,-,TRBJ2-3,TGTGCCAGCAGCTTAGGCCTCCGGGGGAGGCGGCCAGATACGCAGTATTTT,CASSLGLRGRRPDTQYF
TRBV5-1,TRBD2,17,-,TRBJ2-1,TGCGCCAGCAGCTTCGGGACTAGCGGGGGGGCTAACAATGAGCAGTTCTTC,CASSFGTSGGANNEQFF
TRBV6-2/TRBV6-3,TRBD1,15,few,TRBJ2-7,TGTGCCAGCAGTTTATTTTGGGACAGTCCCTACGAGCAGTACTTC,CASSLFWDSPYEQYF
TRBV7-8,-,14,-,TRBJ2-5,TGTGCCAGCAGCCCTCCGCACGGAGAAGAGACCCAGTACTTC,CASSPPHGEETQYF
TRBV10-3,TRBD1,12,few,TRBJ1-1,TGTGCCACGGGACAGAGTAGTACTGAAGCTTTCTTT,CATGQSSTEAFF
TRBV2,-,14,-,TRBJ1-4,TGTGCCAGCAGGCTCACAGGGAGTAATGAAAAACTGTTTTTT,CASRLTGSNEKLFF
TRBV11-2,TRBD1,15,-,TRBJ2-1,TGTGCCAGCAGATACCCCGGGACAGGGCGGAATGAGCAGTTCTTC,CASRYPGTGRNEQFF
TRBV2,TRBD2,16,many,TRBJ2-7,TGTGCCAGCAGGGGGGGACTAGCGGGGACCTCCTACGAGCAGTACTTC,CASRGGLAGTSYEQYF
TRBV12-3/TRBV12-4,-,11,-,TRBJ2-1,TGTGCCAGCAGTTTCGGGGGAAGACAGTTCTTC,CASSFGGRQFF
TRBV6-1,TRBD1,15,-,TRBJ1-2,TGTGCCAGCAGTGAGGGGACAGGGGGTCGGCGTGGCTACACCTTC,CASSEGTGGRRGYTF
TRBV25-1,TRBD1,15,-,TRBJ2-5,TGTGCCAGCACTCCCGGGACAGGGTTCCAAGAGACCCAGTACTTC,CASTPGTGFQETQYF
TRBV7-9,-,17,-,TRBJ2-3,TGTGCCAGCAGCAAGCGCCCGGGACAAAACTTCCCAGATACGCAGTATTTT,CASSKRPGQNFPDTQYF
TRBV2,-,14,once,TRBJ1-5,TGTGCCAGCAGTGAAGCTCGGGGGGGTCAGCCCCAGCATTTT,CASSEARGGQPQHF
TRBV25-1,-,14,-,TRBJ2-6,TGTGCCAGCAGTGCTTCCTCTGGGGCCAACGTCCTGACTTTC,CASSASSGANVLTF
TRBV20-1,-,11,-,TRBJ1-2,TGCAGTGCTTTACAGGGTTATGGCTACACCTTC,CSALQGYGYTF
TRBV5-1,-,13,-,TRBJ1-1,TGCGCCAGCAGCCCGGGTTTGAACACTGAAGCTTTCTTT,CASSPGLNTEAFF
TRBV2,TRBD1,13,few,TRBJ2-5,TGTGCCAAGGGACAGTCCCTAGGGGAGACCCAGTACTTC,CAKGQSLGETQYF
TRBV27,-,16,-,TRBJ1-6,TGTGCCAGCAGTTTATCGAGTCTCCCGGGGGTTTCACCCCTCCACTTT,CASSLSSLPGVSPLHF
TRBV15,TRBD1,14,-,TRBJ1-1,TGTGCCACCAGCAGCCGACAGGGTTACACTGAAGCTTTCTTT,CATSSRQGYTEAFF
TRBV6-6,TRBD2,21,-,TRBJ2-7,TGTGCCAGCAGCCCGAGGACTCCGGGACTAGCGGGGGGAAAAAGCTCCTACGAGCAGTACTTC,CASSPRTPGLAGGKSSYEQYF
TRBV6-5,TRBD1,14,few,TRBJ1-5,TGTGCCAGCAGCGCGGGACAGGGCAATCAGCCCCAGCATTTT,CASSAGQGNQPQHF
TRBV12-3/TRBV12-4,-,13,-,TRBJ1-1,TGTGCCAGCAGTTTTACCAGGAACACTGAAGCTTTCTTT,CASSFTRNTEAFF
TRBV14,-,14,-,TRBJ2-5,TGTGCCAGCAGCCTAACAGGGCAGGAAGAGACCCAGTACTTC,CASSLTGQEETQYF
TRBV3-1/TRBV3-2,-,14,-,TRBJ2-2,TGTGCCAGCAGCCCCCCGGGGAACACCGGGGAGCTGTTTTTT,CASSPPGNTGELFF
TRBV9,TRBD2,17,-,TRBJ2-3,TGTGCCAGCAGCGTTAGTATGTCTAGCGGGTACACAGATACGCAGTATTTT,CASSVSMSSGYTDTQYF
TRBV18,-,17,-,TRBJ2-5,TGTGCCAGCTCACCACGGGTGCTAGCGCCACACCAAGAGACCCAGTACTTC,CASSPRVLAPHQETQYF
TRBV5-1,TRBD1,15,-,TRBJ1-2,TGCGCCAGCAGCCCCGGACAGGGGCGAACCTATGGCTACACCTTC,CASSPGQGRTYGYTF
TRBV5-6,-,17,-,TRBJ1-1,TGTGCCAGCAGCTTGTCTAGGGGCGGACGGGTCAACACTGAAGCTTTCTTT,CASSLSRGGRVNTEAFF